The source of this T cell receptor (beta chain) is a study of shared clonotypes between healthy human individuals. The V gene lost 5 bases and the J gene lost 4 bases, with 23 bases spanning the gap. The CDR3 length is 17 residues. The germline CDR1 and CDR2 sequences are SGHVS and FQNEAQ. Terminally differentiated effector memory CD45RA+ cells were excluded from the naive CD8 cells, which were CD45RO-negative and positively selected for CCR7. About this clone itself: What it recognizes is unknown.

Findings of the study overall: The study found lower generation probabilities in non-shared clonotypes than in those shared by all four donors.

This table comes from immunoSEQ multiplex PCR, and its TCRdb copy is limited to in-frame clones, with some not included. The data show some 800,000 clones, about 91% seen once. Sequenced: naive CD8+ T cells sorted from blood. The rearrangement uses TRBV7-8 and TRBJ1-2; no definite D call. The TCR originated in a man aged 30 to 39 in good health. For the CDR3, the DNA is TGTGCCAGCAGCCCCATGTCGGGCACCCTGCCTCCCTATGGCTACACCTTC. It translates to CASSPMSGTLPPYGYTF.